The 21 T cell receptor beta chains reported below all come from one sample, sequenced in a study of Ad26.COV2.S vaccination and SARS-CoV-2 variants (dated by TCRdb to the early 2020s). The protocol used for the library was the immunoSEQ multiplex PCR assay. TCRdb took this table from immuneACCESS and kept in-frame rearrangements with V and J called. Such tables lack part of the clones; where checked against another copy, unresolved V genes explain under half of the gap, and the rest is unexplained. The sample records fewer than 600,000 clones, 70% to 90% of which are singletons. The ten largest clones add up to about 1.7% of the sample. The sample's treatment or condition, from its label and the paper: some 20 received Ad26.COV2.S at low or high dose, single or two shots; five or six received placebo; per-sample allocation not given. Repertoires of vaccine and placebo recipients were sequenced from samples taken on day 63 after the first injection.

Here the sequenced sample was peripheral blood, taken in a trial of Ad26.COV2.S vaccine versus placebo. The source of these receptors is a person aged 18 to 65 who received the Ad26.COV2.S COVID-19 vaccine or a placebo.

In its sample, this clone was seen a few times. The J gene is TRBJ1-2, the V gene TRBV2; D unresolved. V gave up 1 base and J gave up 5 bases, with 8 bases separating them. The CDR3 covers 13 residues. CDR1 is SNHLY, CDR2 FYNNEI, per germline. As DNA, the CDR3 is TGTGCCAGCAGTGAAGGTTCTCTTTATGGCTACACCTTC. It translates to CASSEGSLYGYTF.

The chain joins TRBV10-3 to TRBJ1-2; no firm D call. The V and J ends lost 8 bases and 8 bases respectively, with 12 bases between them. The CDR3 covers 11 residues. The germline V gene encodes CDR1 ENHRY and CDR2 SYGVKD. The CDR3 coding sequence is TGTGCCATCCTCTGGGTGGGGGGCTACACCTTC. This gives the protein CAILWVGGYTF.

The chain combines TRBV4-1 with TRBJ1-5; possibly TRBD1 for D (6 bases). This CDR3 comprises 18 residues. V lost 1 base, J lost 2 bases, and 18 bases lay in between. Germline V CDR1 and CDR2: MGHRA, YSYEKL. As DNA, the CDR3 is TGCGCCAGCAGCCAAGGCGGGGGCAGGGGCGCGGGCAATCAGCCCCAGCATTTT. This codes for CASSQGGGRGAGNQPQHF.

J is TRBJ2-1 and V is TRBV5-8; 8 nucleotides match TRBD2. V shed 3 bases and J 6 bases; nucleotides not matched to a gene: 5. Per the germline V gene, CDR1 is SGHTS and CDR2 is YDEGEE. The CDR3 is made up of 14 amino acids. The CDR3: CASSSTGGSNEQFF. The CDR3 DNA follows: TGTGCCAGCAGCTCAACGGGAGGGAGCAATGAGCAGTTCTTC.

The V call is TRBV12-3 or TRBV12-4, the J call TRBJ2-7; TRBD1 or TRBD2 may be the D gene (6 bases each). CDR3 size: 13 residues. Trimming left V 2 bases short and J 4 bases short, with 9 bases between. The CDR3 here is CASSLQGRYEQYF. CDR3 coding DNA: TGTGCCAGCAGTTTACAGGGGAGGTACGAGCAGTACTTC.

The chain links TRBV13 to TRBJ1-1; D may be TRBD1 (6 bases). Germline lookup yields CDR1 PRHDT and CDR2 FYEKMQ (reference sequence). This CDR3 region has 13 residues. V lost 5 bases and J 4 bases, leaving 11 bases between the germline ends. The CDR3 loop is CASSHRDFTEAFF. DNA for the CDR3: TGTGCCAGCAGCCACAGGGACTTCACTGAAGCTTTCTTT.

V usage is TRBV29-1 and J usage is TRBJ2-2, with TRBD1 matching over 8 bases. J was trimmed by 4 bases and V by 7 bases; bases with no gene match: 8. This CDR3 is 14 amino acids long. Germline V gives CDR1 SQVTM, CDR2 ANQGSEA. CDR3 region: CSATGQAFTGELFF. The CDR3 nucleotides are TGCAGCGCCACGGGACAGGCGTTCACCGGGGAGCTGTTTTTT.

This clone was detected once. The J gene is TRBJ2-3, the V gene TRBV4-2, with 11 bases aligning to TRBD2. J gave up 0 bases and V 0 bases, and 5 bases lay outside the gene matches. Germline CDR1 is LGHNA and CDR2 is YNFKEQ. CDR3 size: 18 residues. The CDR3 loop reads CASSQDQGLAESTDTQYF. The CDR3, as DNA: TGTGCCAGCAGCCAAGATCAGGGACTAGCGGAGAGCACAGATACGCAGTATTTT.

V usage is TRBV6-5 and J usage is TRBJ1-2, with 8 bases that match TRBD1. V lost 5 bases, J lost 6 bases, and 11 bases stayed unmatched. There are 15 residues in the CDR3. Germline V gene data show CDR1 as MNHEY and CDR2 as SVGAGI. The CDR3 is CASSTQGQAVNGYTF. The CDR3 region has the DNA TGTGCCAGCAGTACTCAGGGACAGGCTGTAAATGGCTACACCTTC.

This clone is a singleton in its sample. The V gene is TRBV18, the J gene TRBJ2-1; possibly TRBD1 for D (5 bases). This CDR3 has 15 amino acids. Between the trimmed V and J ends, which lost 1 base and 2 bases, there was a span of 9 bases. Germline V lookup: CDR1 KGHSH, CDR2 LQKENI. The chain's CDR3 is CASSPQGRTYNEQFF. The CDR3, as DNA: TGTGCCAGCTCACCACAGGGGCGGACCTACAATGAGCAGTTCTTC.

A single count supports this clone. This chain joins TRBV5-1 and TRBJ1-1, with TRBD1 as a possible D gene (6 bases). This CDR3 contains 15 residues. The V gene lost 0 bases and the J gene lost 2 bases, with 11 bases spanning the gap. In germline, CDR1 is SGHRS, CDR2 YFSETQ. CDR3 bases: TGCGCCAGCAGCTTGGCCGGACAGAAAAACACTGAAGCTTTCTTT. Encoded protein: CASSLAGQKNTEAFF.

V is TRBV7-9 and J is TRBJ2-6; perhaps TRBD1 as D (5 bases). Trimming left V 5 bases short and J 2 bases short, with 13 bases between. CDR1 and CDR2 from the germline V gene are SEHNR and FQNEAQ (reference sequence). The CDR3 covers 16 residues. Here the CDR3 reads CASSPGRLAGANVLTF. In nucleotides, the CDR3 is TGTGCCAGCAGCCCAGGGCGCCTAGCTGGGGCCAACGTCCTGACTTTC.

This chain joins TRBV30 and TRBJ2-5, with TRBD1 matching over 9 bases. The CDR3 spans 14 residues. The junction had 9 bases not matched to a gene; V was cut back by 7 bases and J by 3 bases. Germline loops: CDR1 GTSNPN, CDR2 SVGIG (reference sequence). CDR3 loop: CASRGDRAKETQYF. DNA of the CDR3: TGTGCCTCTCGGGGGGACAGGGCGAAAGAGACCCAGTACTTC.

The chain recombines TRBV23-1 with TRBJ1-2; D remains unclear. TRBV23-1 is an open reading frame, and its role is uncertain. The germline V and J ends were trimmed by 11 bases and 4 bases, with 14 bases remaining between them. The CDR3 has 12 amino acids. The CDR3 reads CAGIFYVYGYTF. The CDR3 coding sequence is TGCGCCGGGATTTTTTACGTCTATGGCTACACCTTC.

This rearrangement joins TRBV11-2 to TRBJ2-7; 7 nucleotides line up with TRBD1. This CDR3 comprises 16 residues. The V gene's germline CDR1 is SGHAT and CDR2 FQNNGV. V shed 2 bases and J 4 bases; nucleotides not matched to a gene: 11. In DNA, the CDR3 is TGTGCCAGCAGCTTATTCGGGGCAGGGGGTTCGTACGAGCAGTACTTC. Its protein is CASSLFGAGGSYEQYF.

This clone is a singleton in its sample. The chain links TRBV19 to TRBJ1-4; 8 bases line up with TRBD1. V dropped 6 bases and J dropped 0; count of bases not matched to a gene: 3. From germline, CDR1 is LNHDA and CDR2 SQIVND (reference sequence). The CDR3 length is 15 residues. The DNA for the CDR3 is TGTGCCAGTAGGGCACAGGGGGCAACTAATGAAAAACTGTTTTTT. Amino acids: CASRAQGATNEKLFF.

The V and J genes are TRBV27 and TRBJ1-5; D remains ambiguous. Germline-derived CDR1 and CDR2 are MNHEY and SMNVEV (reference sequence). The CDR3 totals 15 residues. The ends were cut back, 1 base at V and 2 bases at J, with 9 bases in the middle. The CDR3: CASSLLGGGNQPQHF. DNA for the CDR3: TGTGCCAGCAGTTTATTGGGTGGGGGCAATCAGCCCCAGCATTTT.

The J gene is TRBJ1-1, the V gene TRBV7-8; D not certain. Looked up from germline, CDR1 is SGHVS and CDR2 is FQNEAQ. The germline V and J ends were trimmed by 7 bases and 6 bases, with 15 bases remaining between them. The CDR3 totals 13 residues. CDR3 sequence: CASTFTVSSEAFF. CDR3 DNA sequence: TGTGCCAGCACCTTCACGGTTTCTTCTGAAGCTTTCTTT.

This chain joins TRBV9 and TRBJ2-5; 7 positions agree with TRBD2. Germline lookup yields CDR1 SGDLS and CDR2 YYNGEE. The ends lost 6 bases at V and 2 bases at J; junction bases unmatched: 7. The CDR3 sequence is 14 residues long. The CDR3 nucleotides read TGTGCCAGCAAGCGGGACTACCTTCAAGAGACCCAGTACTTC. It is translated as CASKRDYLQETQYF.

The chain employs TRBV4-3 and TRBJ2-7, with 9 bases identical to TRBD1. Germline lookup yields CDR1 LGHNA and CDR2 YSLEER. The CDR3 spans 15 residues. V lost 2 bases, J lost 5 bases, and 7 bases stayed unmatched. The CDR3 sequence: CASSQLRDRVHEQYF. The CDR3 DNA follows: TGCGCCAGCAGCCAACTCCGGGACAGGGTACACGAGCAGTACTTC.

This clone occurred a few times. V and J are TRBV7-9 and TRBJ1-6; D is perhaps TRBD1 (6 bases). Germline lookup yields CDR1 SEHNR and CDR2 FQNEAQ (reference sequence). The V and J ends lost 5 bases and 0 bases respectively, with 17 bases between them. This CDR3 comprises 18 residues. CDR3 residues: CASSPILRGSSYNSPLHF. The CDR3 DNA sequence: TGTGCCAGCAGCCCCATTCTCAGGGGAAGCTCCTATAATTCACCCCTCCACTTT.